This T cell receptor beta chain was obtained from a study of blood T cells in healthy people across ages. General study points: Diversity of TCR beta correlated strongly with naive T cell percentage. Roughly linear age-related decline in beta diversity appeared, significant by age 40.

V trimming: 4 bases; J trimming: 8 bases; junction bases outside the gene matches: 9. CDR3 size: 15 residues. From germline, CDR1 is SGDLS and CDR2 YYNGEE. A word on this clonotype: Its antigen is still unknown.

The authors ran a second PCR of roughly 7 to 11 cycles using a sample-barcoded 5' primer and a J-beta primer mix. TCRdb redid the calling of the 5' RACE reads with MiXCR, one entry per CDR3 protein. The repertoire holds more than 650,000 distinct CDR3 sequences, approximately 24% seen once, with around 2.9% in the top ten. This same sample was also part of a study on T cells of mothers and their children.

The TCR comes from a boy aged 5-17 years in good health. The rearrangement links TRBV9 to TRBJ2-1; the match to TRBD2 covers 10 bases. Material for sequencing was blood. This CDR3 is CASSPRASGGDEQFF. The CDR3 region has the DNA TGTGCCAGCAGCCCACGGGCTAGCGGGGGTGATGAGCAGTTCTTC.